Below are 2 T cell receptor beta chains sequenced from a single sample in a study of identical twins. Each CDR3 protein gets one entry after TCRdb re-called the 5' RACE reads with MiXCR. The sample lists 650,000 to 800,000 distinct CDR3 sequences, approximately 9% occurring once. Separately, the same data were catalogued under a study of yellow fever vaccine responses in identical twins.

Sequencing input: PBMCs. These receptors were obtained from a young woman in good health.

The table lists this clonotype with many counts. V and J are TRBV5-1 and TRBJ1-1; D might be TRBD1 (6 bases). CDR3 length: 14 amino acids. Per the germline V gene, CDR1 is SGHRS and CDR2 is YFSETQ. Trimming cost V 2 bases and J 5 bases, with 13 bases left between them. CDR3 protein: CASSLQGLRTEAFF. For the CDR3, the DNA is TGCGCCAGCAGCTTACAGGGTCTTCGGACTGAAGCTTTCTTT.

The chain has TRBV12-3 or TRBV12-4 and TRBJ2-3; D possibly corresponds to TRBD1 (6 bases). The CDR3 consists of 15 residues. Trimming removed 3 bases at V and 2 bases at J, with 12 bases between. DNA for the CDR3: TGTGCCAGCAGTTTCAGGGGTCCAACCACAGATACGCAGTATTTT. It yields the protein CASSFRGPTTDTQYF.